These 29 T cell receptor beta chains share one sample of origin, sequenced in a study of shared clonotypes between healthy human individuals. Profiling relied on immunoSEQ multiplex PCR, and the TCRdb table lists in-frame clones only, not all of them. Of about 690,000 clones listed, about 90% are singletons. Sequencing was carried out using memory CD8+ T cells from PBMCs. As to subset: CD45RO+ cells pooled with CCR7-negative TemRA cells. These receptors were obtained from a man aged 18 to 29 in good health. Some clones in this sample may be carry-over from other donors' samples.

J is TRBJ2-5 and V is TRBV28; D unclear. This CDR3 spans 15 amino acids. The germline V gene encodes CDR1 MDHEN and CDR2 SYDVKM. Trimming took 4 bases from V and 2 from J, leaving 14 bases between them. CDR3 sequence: CASSSVPGQQETQYF. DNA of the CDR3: TGTGCCAGCAGTTCCGTACCGGGTCAACAAGAGACCCAGTACTTC. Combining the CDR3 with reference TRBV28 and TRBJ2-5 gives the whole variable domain DVKVTQSSRYLVKRTGEKVFLECVQDMDHENMFWYRQDPGLGLRLIYFSYDVKMKEKGDIPEGYSVSREKKERFSLILESASTNQTSMYLCASSSVPGQQETQYFGPGTRLLVL.

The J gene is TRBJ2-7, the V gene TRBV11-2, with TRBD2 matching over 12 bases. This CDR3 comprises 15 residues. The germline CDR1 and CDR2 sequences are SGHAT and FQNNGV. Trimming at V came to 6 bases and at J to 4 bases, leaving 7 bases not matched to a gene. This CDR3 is CASRGLAGGPYEQYF. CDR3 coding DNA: TGTGCCAGCAGAGGGCTAGCGGGAGGGCCTTACGAGCAGTACTTC. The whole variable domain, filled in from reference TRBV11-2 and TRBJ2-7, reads EAGVAQSPRYKIIEKRQSVAFWCNPISGHATLYWYQQILGQGPKLLIQFQNNGVVDDSQLPKDRFSAERLKGVDSTLKIQPAKLEDSAVYLCASRGLAGGPYEQYFGPGTRLTVT.

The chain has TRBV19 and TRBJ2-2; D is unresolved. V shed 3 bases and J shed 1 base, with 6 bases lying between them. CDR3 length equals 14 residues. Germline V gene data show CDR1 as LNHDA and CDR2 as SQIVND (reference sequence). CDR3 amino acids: CASSMKGNTGELFF. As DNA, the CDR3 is TGTGCCAGTAGTATGAAGGGGAACACCGGGGAGCTGTTTTTT.

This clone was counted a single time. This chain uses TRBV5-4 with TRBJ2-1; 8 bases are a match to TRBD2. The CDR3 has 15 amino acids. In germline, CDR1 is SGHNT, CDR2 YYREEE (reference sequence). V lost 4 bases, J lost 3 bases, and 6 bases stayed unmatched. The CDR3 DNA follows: TGTGCCAGCAGCCCCCGACTAGCGATCTACAATGAGCAGTTCTTC. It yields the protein CASSPRLAIYNEQFF.

The CDR3 sequence: CASSHPGWTVNTEAFF. CDR3 nucleotides: TGCGCCAGCAGTCACCCTGGATGGACGGTGAACACTGAAGCTTTCTTT. This chain joins TRBV10-2 and TRBJ1-1; D unresolved. Trimming removed 5 bases at V and 0 bases at J, with 16 bases between. The CDR3 extends over 16 amino acids. Per germline, CDR1 WSHSY and CDR2 SAAADI.

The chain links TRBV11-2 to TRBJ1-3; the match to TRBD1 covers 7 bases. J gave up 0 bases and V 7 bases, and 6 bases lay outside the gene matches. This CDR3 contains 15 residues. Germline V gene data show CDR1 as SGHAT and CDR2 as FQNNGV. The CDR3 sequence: CASTTDRSSGNTIYF. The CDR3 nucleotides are TGTGCCAGCACCACGGACAGGAGCTCTGGAAACACCATATATTTT.

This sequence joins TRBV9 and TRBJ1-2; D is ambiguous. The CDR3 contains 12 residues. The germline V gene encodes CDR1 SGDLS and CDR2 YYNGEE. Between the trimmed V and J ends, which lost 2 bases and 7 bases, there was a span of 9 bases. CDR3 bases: TGTGCCAGCAGCGTGGCGGGATCTGGCTACACCTTC. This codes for CASSVAGSGYTF.

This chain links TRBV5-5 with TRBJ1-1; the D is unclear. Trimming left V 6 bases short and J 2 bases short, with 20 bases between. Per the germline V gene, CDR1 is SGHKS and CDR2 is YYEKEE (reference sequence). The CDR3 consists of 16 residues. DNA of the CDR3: TGTGCCAGCACCCTCTATCCAATCGGGAGAAACACTGAAGCTTTCTTT. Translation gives CASTLYPIGRNTEAFF.

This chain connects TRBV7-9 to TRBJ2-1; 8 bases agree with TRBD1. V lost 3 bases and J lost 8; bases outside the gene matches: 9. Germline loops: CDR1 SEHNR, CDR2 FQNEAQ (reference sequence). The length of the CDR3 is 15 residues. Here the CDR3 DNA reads TGTGCCAGCAGCTTGGGCAGGGGGCGCTTCTATGAGCAGTTCTTC. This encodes CASSLGRGRFYEQFF. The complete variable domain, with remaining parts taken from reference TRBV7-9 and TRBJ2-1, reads DTGVSQNPRHKITKRGQNVTFRCDPISEHNRLYWYRQTLGQGPEFLTYFQNEAQLEKSRLLSDRFSAERPKGSFSTLEIQRTEQGDSAMYLCASSLGRGRFYEQFFGPGTRLTVL.

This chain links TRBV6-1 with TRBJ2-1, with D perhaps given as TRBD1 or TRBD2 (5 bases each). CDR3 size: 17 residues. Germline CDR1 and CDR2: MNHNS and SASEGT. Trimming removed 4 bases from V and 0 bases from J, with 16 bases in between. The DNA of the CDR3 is TGTGCCAGCAGTGGGGGGTTAAGGGGTGCCTCCTACAATGAGCAGTTCTTC. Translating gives CASSGGLRGASYNEQFF.

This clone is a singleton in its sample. CDR3 sequence: CASSLLSGATDTQYF. The CDR3 nucleotides read TGTGCCAGCAGTTTATTGTCAGGGGCAACAGATACGCAGTATTTT. This chain uses TRBV27 with TRBJ2-3; TRBD1 is a possible D gene (6 bases). The CDR3 runs to 15 residues. CDR1 and CDR2 from the germline V gene are MNHEY and SMNVEV (reference sequence). V lost 1 base to trimming and J lost 3 bases, with 11 bases between them.

The CDR3 loop reads CASMERTGALAKNIQYF. The CDR3 bases are TGCGCCAGCATGGAACGAACAGGGGCGCTAGCCAAAAACATTCAGTACTTC. The chain recombines TRBV5-1 with TRBJ2-4; 7 nucleotides agree with TRBD1. J gave up 0 bases and V 6 bases, and 12 bases lay outside the gene matches. There are 17 residues in the CDR3. Germline V gives CDR1 SGHRS, CDR2 YFSETQ. Supplemented by reference TRBV5-1 and TRBJ2-4, the full variable domain reads KAGVTQTPRYLIKTRGQQVTLSCSPISGHRSVSWYQQTPGQGLQFLFEYFSETQRNKGNFPGRFSGRQFSNSRSEMNVSTLELGDSALYLCASMERTGALAKNIQYFGAGTRLSVL.

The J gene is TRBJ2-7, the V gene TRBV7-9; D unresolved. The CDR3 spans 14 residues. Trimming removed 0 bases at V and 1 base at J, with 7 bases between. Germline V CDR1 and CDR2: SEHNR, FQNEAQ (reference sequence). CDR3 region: CASSLASKSYEQYF. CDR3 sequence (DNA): TGTGCCAGCAGCTTAGCGTCAAAGTCCTACGAGCAGTACTTC.

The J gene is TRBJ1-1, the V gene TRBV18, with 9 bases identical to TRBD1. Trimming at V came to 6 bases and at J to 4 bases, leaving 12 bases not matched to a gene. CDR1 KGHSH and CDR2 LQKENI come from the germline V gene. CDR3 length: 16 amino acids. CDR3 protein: CASSRDRVYGFTEAFF. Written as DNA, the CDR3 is TGTGCCAGCTCCCGGGACAGGGTATATGGATTCACTGAAGCTTTCTTT.

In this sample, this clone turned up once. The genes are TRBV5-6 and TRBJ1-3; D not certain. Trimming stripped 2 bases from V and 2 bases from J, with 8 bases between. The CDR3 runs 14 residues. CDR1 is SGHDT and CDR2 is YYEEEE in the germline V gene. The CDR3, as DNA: TGTGCCAGCAGCTTCGCAGTTGCTGGAAACACCATATATTTT. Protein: CASSFAVAGNTIYF.

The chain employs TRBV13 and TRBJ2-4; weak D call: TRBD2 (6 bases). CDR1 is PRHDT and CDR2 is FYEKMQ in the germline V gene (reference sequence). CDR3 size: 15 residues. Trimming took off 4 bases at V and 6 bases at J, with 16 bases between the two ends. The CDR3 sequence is CASSSRQVGGNIQYF. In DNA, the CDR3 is TGTGCCAGCAGCTCCCGGCAGGTGGGGGGAAACATTCAGTACTTC.

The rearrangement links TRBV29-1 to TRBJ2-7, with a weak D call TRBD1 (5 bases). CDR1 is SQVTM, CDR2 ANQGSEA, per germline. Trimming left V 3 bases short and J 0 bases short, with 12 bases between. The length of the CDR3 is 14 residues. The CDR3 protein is CSVDRQNSSYEQYF. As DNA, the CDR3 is TGCAGCGTTGACCGACAGAACAGCTCCTACGAGCAGTACTTC.

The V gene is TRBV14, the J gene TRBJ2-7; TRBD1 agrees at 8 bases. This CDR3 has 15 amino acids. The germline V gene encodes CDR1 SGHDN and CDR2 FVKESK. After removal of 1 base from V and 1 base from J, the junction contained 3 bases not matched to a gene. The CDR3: CASSQVTGGSYEQYF. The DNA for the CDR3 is TGTGCCAGCAGCCAAGTAACAGGGGGGTCCTACGAGCAGTACTTC.

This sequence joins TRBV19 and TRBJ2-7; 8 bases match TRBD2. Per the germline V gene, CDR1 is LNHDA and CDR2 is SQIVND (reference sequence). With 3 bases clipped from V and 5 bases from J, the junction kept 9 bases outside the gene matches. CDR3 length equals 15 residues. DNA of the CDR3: TGTGCCAGTAGTATTATAGCGGGACCGCCGGACGAGCAGTACTTC. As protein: CASSIIAGPPDEQYF.

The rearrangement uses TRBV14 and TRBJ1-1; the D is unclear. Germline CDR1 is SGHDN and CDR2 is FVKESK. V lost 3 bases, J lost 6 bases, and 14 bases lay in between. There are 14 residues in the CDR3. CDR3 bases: TGTGCCAGCAGCCAGATAGGGCAATCCTCTGAAGCTTTCTTT. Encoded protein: CASSQIGQSSEAFF. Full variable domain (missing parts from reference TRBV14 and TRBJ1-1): EAGVTQFPSHSVIEKGQTVTLRCDPISGHDNLYWYRRVMGKEIKFLLHFVKESKQDESGMPNNRFLAERTGGTYSTLKVQPAELEDSGVYFCASSQIGQSSEAFFGQGTRLTVV.

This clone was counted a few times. The chain's CDR3 is CATGGRGSNQPQHF. The CDR3 nucleotides read TGTGCCACGGGAGGCAGGGGGAGCAATCAGCCCCAGCATTTT. The gene calls are TRBV15 and TRBJ1-5; TRBD1 matches 7 bases. The germline V gene encodes CDR1 LNHNV and CDR2 YYDKDF (reference sequence). J lost 1 base, V lost 9 bases, and 6 bases had no gene match. The CDR3 is 14 residues long.

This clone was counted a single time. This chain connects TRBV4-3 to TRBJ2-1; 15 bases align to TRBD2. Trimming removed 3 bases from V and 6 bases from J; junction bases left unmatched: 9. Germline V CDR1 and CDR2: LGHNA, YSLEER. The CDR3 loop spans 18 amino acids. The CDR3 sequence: CASSQIYMGLAGGNEQFF. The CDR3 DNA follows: TGCGCCAGCAGCCAGATTTATATGGGACTAGCGGGAGGCAATGAGCAGTTCTTC.

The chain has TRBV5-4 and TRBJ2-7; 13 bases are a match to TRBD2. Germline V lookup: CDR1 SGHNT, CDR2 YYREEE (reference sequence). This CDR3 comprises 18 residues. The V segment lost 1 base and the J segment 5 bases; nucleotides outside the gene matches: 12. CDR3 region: CASSLPGLAGAPSDEQYF. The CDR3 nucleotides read TGTGCCAGCAGCTTGCCAGGACTAGCGGGAGCCCCATCGGACGAGCAGTACTTC.

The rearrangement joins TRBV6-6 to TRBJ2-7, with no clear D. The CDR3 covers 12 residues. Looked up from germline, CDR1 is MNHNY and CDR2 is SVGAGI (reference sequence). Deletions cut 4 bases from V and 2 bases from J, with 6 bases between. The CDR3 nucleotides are TGTGCCAGCAGTTCTGACACCTACGAGCAGTACTTC. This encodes CASSSDTYEQYF.

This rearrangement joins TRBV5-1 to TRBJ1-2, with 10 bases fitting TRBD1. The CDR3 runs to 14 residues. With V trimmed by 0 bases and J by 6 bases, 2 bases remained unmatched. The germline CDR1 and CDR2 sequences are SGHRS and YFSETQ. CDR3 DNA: TGCGCCAGCAGCTTGGGGGACAGGGGTCATGGCTACACCTTC. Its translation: CASSLGDRGHGYTF.

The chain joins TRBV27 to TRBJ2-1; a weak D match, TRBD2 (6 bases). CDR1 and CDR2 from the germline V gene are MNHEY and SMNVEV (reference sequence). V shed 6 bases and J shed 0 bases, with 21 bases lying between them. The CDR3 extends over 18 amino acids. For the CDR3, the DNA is TGTGCCAGCAGATTGGGGACCGCGGGACCTATCTCCTACAATGAGCAGTTCTTC. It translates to CASRLGTAGPISYNEQFF.

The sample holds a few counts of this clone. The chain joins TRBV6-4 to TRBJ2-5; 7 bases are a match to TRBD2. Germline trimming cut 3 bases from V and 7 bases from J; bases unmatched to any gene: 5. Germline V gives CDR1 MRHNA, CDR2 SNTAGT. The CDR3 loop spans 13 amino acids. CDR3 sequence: CASSDRGGMTQYF. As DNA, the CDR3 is TGTGCCAGCAGTGATCGCGGGGGAATGACCCAGTACTTC.

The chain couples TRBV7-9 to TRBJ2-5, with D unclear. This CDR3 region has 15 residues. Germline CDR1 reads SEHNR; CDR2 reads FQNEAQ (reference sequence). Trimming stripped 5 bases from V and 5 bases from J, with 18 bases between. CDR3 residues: CASSQPGPLWETQYF. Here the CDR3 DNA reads TGTGCCAGCAGCCAACCGGGCCCCTTGTGGGAGACCCAGTACTTC. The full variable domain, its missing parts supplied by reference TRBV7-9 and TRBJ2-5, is DTGVSQNPRHKITKRGQNVTFRCDPISEHNRLYWYRQTLGQGPEFLTYFQNEAQLEKSRLLSDRFSAERPKGSFSTLEIQRTEQGDSAMYLCASSQPGPLWETQYFGPGTRLLVL.

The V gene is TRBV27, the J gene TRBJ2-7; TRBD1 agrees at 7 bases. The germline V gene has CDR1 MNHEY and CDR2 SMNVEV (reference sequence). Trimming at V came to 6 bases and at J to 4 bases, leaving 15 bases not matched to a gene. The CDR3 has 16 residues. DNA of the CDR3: TGTGCCAGCAGCTTCGTTACAGGGGCTGGGGATTACGAGCAGTACTTC. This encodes CASSFVTGAGDYEQYF.